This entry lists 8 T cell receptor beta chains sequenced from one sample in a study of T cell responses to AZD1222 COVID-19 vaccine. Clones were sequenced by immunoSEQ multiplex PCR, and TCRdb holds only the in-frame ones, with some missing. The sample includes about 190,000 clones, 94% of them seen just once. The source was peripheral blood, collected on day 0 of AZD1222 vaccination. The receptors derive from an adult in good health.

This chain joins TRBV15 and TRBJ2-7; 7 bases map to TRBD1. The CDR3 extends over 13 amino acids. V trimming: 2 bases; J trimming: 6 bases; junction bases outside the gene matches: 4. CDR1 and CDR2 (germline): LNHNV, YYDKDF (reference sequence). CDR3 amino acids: CATSRPSGGEQYF. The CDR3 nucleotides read TGTGCCACCAGCAGACCCTCAGGGGGCGAGCAGTACTTC. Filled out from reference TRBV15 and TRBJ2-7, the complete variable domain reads DAMVIQNPRYQVTQFGKPVTLSCSQTLNHNVMYWYQQKSSQAPKLLFHYYDKDFNNEADTPDNFQSRRPNTSFCFLDIRSPGLGDTAMYLCATSRPSGGEQYFGPGTRLTVT.

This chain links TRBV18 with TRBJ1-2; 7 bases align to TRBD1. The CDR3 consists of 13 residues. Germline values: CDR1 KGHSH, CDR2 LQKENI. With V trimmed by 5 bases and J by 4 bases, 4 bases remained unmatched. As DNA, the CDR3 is TGTGCCAGCTCAACGACAGGGATCTATGGCTACACCTTC. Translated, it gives CASSTTGIYGYTF. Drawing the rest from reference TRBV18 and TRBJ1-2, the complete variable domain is NAGVMQNPRHLVRRRGQEARLRCSPMKGHSHVYWYRQLPEEGLKFMVYLQKENIIDESGMPKERFSAEFPKEGPSILRIQQVVRGDSAAYFCASSTTGIYGYTFGSGTRLTVV.

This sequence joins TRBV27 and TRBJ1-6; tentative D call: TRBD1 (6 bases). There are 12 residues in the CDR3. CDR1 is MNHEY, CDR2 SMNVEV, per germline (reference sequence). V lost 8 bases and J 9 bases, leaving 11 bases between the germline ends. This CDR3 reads CASRDIPSPLHF. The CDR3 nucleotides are TGTGCCAGCCGGGACATTCCTTCACCCCTCCACTTT.

This CDR3 is CASNSGGNTIYF. CDR3 DNA: TGTGCCAGCAACTCGGGCGGAAACACCATATATTTT. The chain carries TRBV25-1 and TRBJ1-3, with D hard to call. V lost 7 bases and J 4 bases, leaving 8 bases between the germline ends. The germline CDR1 and CDR2 sequences are MGHDK and SYGVNS. CDR3 length equals 12 residues. The full variable domain, its missing parts supplied by reference TRBV25-1 and TRBJ1-3, is EADIYQTPRYLVIGTGKKITLECSQTMGHDKMYWYQQDPGMELHLIHYSYGVNSTEKGDLSSESTVSRIRTEHFPLTLESARPSHTSQYLCASNSGGNTIYFGEGSWLTVV.

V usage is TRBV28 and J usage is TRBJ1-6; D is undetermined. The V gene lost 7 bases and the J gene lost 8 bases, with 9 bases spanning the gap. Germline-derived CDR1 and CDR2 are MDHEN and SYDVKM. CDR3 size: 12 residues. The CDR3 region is CASTGFDSPLHF. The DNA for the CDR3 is TGTGCCAGCACAGGATTCGATTCACCCCTCCACTTT.

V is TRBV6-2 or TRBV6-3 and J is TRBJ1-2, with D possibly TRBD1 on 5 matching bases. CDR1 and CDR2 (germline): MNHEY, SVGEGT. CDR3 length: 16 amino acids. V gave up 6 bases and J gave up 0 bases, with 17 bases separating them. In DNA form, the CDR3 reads TGTGCCAGCAGCCGGCCCCGGGGCATCGCTAACTATGGCTACACCTTC. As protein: CASSRPRGIANYGYTF.

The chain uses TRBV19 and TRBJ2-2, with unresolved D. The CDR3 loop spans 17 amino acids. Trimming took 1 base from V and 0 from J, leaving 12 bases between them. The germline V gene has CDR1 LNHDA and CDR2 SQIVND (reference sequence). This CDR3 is CASSIGLPPANTGELFF. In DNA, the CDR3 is TGTGCCAGTAGTATAGGGCTGCCCCCCGCGAACACCGGGGAGCTGTTTTTT.

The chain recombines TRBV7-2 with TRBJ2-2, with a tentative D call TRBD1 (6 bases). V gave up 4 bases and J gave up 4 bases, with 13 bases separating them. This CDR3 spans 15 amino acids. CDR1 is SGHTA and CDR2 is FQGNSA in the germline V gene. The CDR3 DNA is TGTGCCAGCAGCTACAGGGTACAGAGCACCGGGGAGCTGTTTTTT. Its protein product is CASSYRVQSTGELFF. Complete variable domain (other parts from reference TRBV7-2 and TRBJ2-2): GAGVSQSPSNKVTEKGKDVELRCDPISGHTALYWYRQSLGQGLEFLIYFQGNSAPDKSGLPSDRFSAERTGGSVSTLTIQRTQQEDSAVYLCASSYRVQSTGELFFGEGSRLTVL.